The 20 T cell receptor beta chains listed next were all sequenced from one sample in a study of cytomegalovirus exposure and HLA in healthy donors. Amplification used 60 Vbeta primers and 13 Jbeta primers. Repertoires were generated with immunoSEQ multiplex PCR, while TCRdb's copy carries only in-frame clones and drops some. The repertoire holds tens of thousands of clones, roughly 71% seen once, with roughly 12% in the top ten. The sample comprised PBMCs. Receptors originate from a man between 65 and 85 years old in good health and CMV-seronegative.

The chain carries TRBV13 and TRBJ1-6; D perhaps matches TRBD1 (6 bases). The V end lost 0 bases, the J end lost 5 bases, and 11 bases lay between the germline ends. Germline assignment: CDR1 PRHDT and CDR2 FYEKMQ (reference sequence). The CDR3 is made up of 16 amino acids. The DNA of the CDR3 is TGTGCCAGCAGCTTAGGAGGGGGGGAAAATAATTCACCCCTCCACTTT. Translated, it gives CASSLGGGENNSPLHF.

This chain links TRBV9 with TRBJ2-7, with 7 bases matching TRBD2. Germline V gene sequence: CDR1 SGDLS, CDR2 YYNGEE. CDR3 length: 14 amino acids. With 4 bases clipped from V and 3 bases from J, the junction kept 7 bases outside the gene matches. For the CDR3, the DNA is TGTGCCAGCAGCTCACAGAGCGGGGACTACGAGCAGTACTTC. Amino acid sequence: CASSSQSGDYEQYF.

This chain links TRBV12-2 with TRBJ2-1; the table's D call of TRBD2 was not tested on the DNA. TRBV12-2 is designated a pseudogene. The CDR3 has 13 residues. The CDR3 coding sequence is TGTGCAAGTCGCTTAGGAGAAGACAATGAGCAGTTCTTC. The encoded protein is CASRLGEDNEQFF.

This clone was observed a single time. The rearrangement uses TRBV7-9 and TRBJ1-5, with TRBD1 identical over 12 bases. After removal of 0 bases from V and 6 bases from J, the junction contained 6 bases not matched to a gene. The CDR3 contains 17 residues. Germline V CDR1 and CDR2: SEHNR, FQNEAQ (reference sequence). This CDR3 reads CASSLALGQGAGQPQHF. The CDR3 DNA sequence: TGTGCCAGCAGCTTAGCGCTGGGACAGGGGGCGGGTCAGCCCCAGCATTTT.

This chain joins TRBV11-2 and TRBJ1-5; tentatively, D is TRBD1 (5 bases). V lost 5 bases and J 2 bases, leaving 16 bases between the germline ends. The germline V gene has CDR1 SGHAT and CDR2 FQNNGV. The CDR3 has 16 amino acids. CDR3 loop: CASSRSGAGRNQPQHF. The DNA of the CDR3 is TGTGCCAGCAGCAGGAGTGGGGCGGGACGCAATCAGCCCCAGCATTTT. Combining the CDR3 with reference TRBV11-2 and TRBJ1-5 gives the whole variable domain EAGVAQSPRYKIIEKRQSVAFWCNPISGHATLYWYQQILGQGPKLLIQFQNNGVVDDSQLPKDRFSAERLKGVDSTLKIQPAKLEDSAVYLCASSRSGAGRNQPQHFGDGTRLSIL.

V and J are TRBV11-3 and TRBJ2-5, with TRBD1 matching over 11 bases. Near its end, the DNA agrees better with TRBJ2-7, so the J call may be wrong. CDR1 and CDR2 from the germline V gene are SGHNT and YENEEA. This CDR3 contains 15 residues. The CDR3 reads CASSLEGGTGGEQYF. The CDR3 coding sequence is TGTGCCAGCAGCTTAGAGGGCGGGACAGGGGGCGAGCAGTACTTC.

Remarks on this clone: The same CDR3 can be traced to other DNA sequences in this sample. This chain links TRBV5-1 with TRBJ2-1; D is possibly TRBD2 (6 bases). The V gene's germline CDR1 is SGHRS and CDR2 YFSETQ. The CDR3 runs to 18 residues. Trimming took 1 base from V and 9 from J, leaving 26 bases between them. The CDR3 nucleotides are TGCGCCAGCAGCTTGTTAGCAGCCGGGACCAGCGGGCTTGGTGAGCAGTTCTTC. This gives the protein CASSLLAAGTSGLGEQFF.

The V call is TRBV6-6, the J call TRBJ1-2, with 7 bases lining up with TRBD1. The CDR3 runs 15 residues. V shed 2 bases and J 1 base; nucleotides not matched to a gene: 4. Germline values: CDR1 MNHNY, CDR2 SVGAGI (reference sequence). CDR3 DNA: TGTGCCAGCAGTTACGAGAACAGGGGTAACTATGGCTACACCTTC. It yields the protein CASSYENRGNYGYTF.

The genes are TRBV7-8 and TRBJ1-4; 10 bases line up with TRBD1. From germline, CDR1 is SGHVS and CDR2 FQNEAQ. V lost 5 bases to trimming and J lost 10 bases; unmatched junction nucleotides: 19. This CDR3 region has 18 residues. Written as DNA, the CDR3 is TGTGCCAGCAGCAGCATTCCGGGACAGGGGTCATCTTTGGGAAAACTGTTTTTT. Its protein is CASSSIPGQGSSLGKLFF.

V is TRBV5-1 and J is TRBJ2-1, with TRBD2 matching 11 bases. The germline CDR1 and CDR2 sequences are SGHRS and YFSETQ. V trimming: 2 bases; J trimming: 9 bases; junction bases outside the gene matches: 7. This CDR3 has 15 residues. The CDR3 sequence is CASSLLAGVIAEQFF. The CDR3 DNA sequence: TGCGCCAGCAGCTTACTAGCGGGAGTGATTGCTGAGCAGTTCTTC. Drawing the rest from reference TRBV5-1 and TRBJ2-1, the complete variable domain is KAGVTQTPRYLIKTRGQQVTLSCSPISGHRSVSWYQQTPGQGLQFLFEYFSETQRNKGNFPGRFSGRQFSNSRSEMNVSTLELGDSALYLCASSLLAGVIAEQFFGPGTRLTVL.

This clone came up a few times. The rearrangement joins TRBV7-9 to TRBJ1-1, with 9 bases lining up with TRBD1. Germline loops: CDR1 SEHNR, CDR2 FQNEAQ (reference sequence). The CDR3 is 14 amino acids. After removal of 4 bases from V and 3 bases from J, the junction contained 3 bases not matched to a gene. The CDR3 protein is CASSSGQGDTEAFF. CDR3 DNA sequence: TGTGCCAGCAGCTCGGGACAGGGCGACACTGAAGCTTTCTTT.

The J gene is TRBJ2-7, the V gene TRBV5-1; 8 nucleotides align to TRBD1. The germline V gene has CDR1 SGHRS and CDR2 YFSETQ. The CDR3 sequence is 17 residues long. Trimming removed 1 base from V and 1 base from J; junction bases left unmatched: 10. The CDR3 reads CASSLRAGGRESYEQYF. CDR3 nucleotide sequence: TGCGCCAGCAGCTTGAGGGCAGGGGGCCGGGAGTCCTACGAGCAGTACTTC.

The J gene is TRBJ2-7, the V gene TRBV4-3; TRBD1 matches at 10 bases. Germline V gene data show CDR1 as LGHNA and CDR2 as YSLEER. V gave up 4 bases and J gave up 6 bases; unmatched junction bases: 6. The CDR3 loop spans 14 amino acids. The CDR3 DNA reads as TGCGCCAGCAGCCCCGGGACAGGGGTCTCCGAGCAGTACTTC. Residues: CASSPGTGVSEQYF.

The chain is built from TRBV7-9 and TRBJ2-2; 10 positions match TRBD2. CDR1 and CDR2 (germline): SEHNR, FQNEAQ (reference sequence). Trimming cost V 5 bases and J 1 base; bases outside gene matches: 4. This CDR3 is built from 16 residues. The CDR3 DNA reads TGTGCCAGCAGCCCCCCTAGCGGGAGGAACACCGGGGAGCTGTTTTTT. Translated, it gives CASSPPSGRNTGELFF.

The chain employs TRBV18 and TRBJ2-6, with 10 bases that match TRBD1. CDR1 is KGHSH, CDR2 LQKENI, per germline. V trimming: 4 bases; J trimming: 0 bases; junction bases outside the gene matches: 12. This CDR3 region has 20 residues. CDR3 nucleotides: TGTGCCAGCTCACGACTCCGGGACAGGGGATTCGGCTCTGGGGCCAACGTCCTGACTTTC. Protein: CASSRLRDRGFGSGANVLTF.

This clone showed up just a few times. The V call is TRBV18, the J call TRBJ2-1; D uncertain. Germline-derived CDR1 and CDR2 are KGHSH and LQKENI. V was cut by 6 bases and J by 10 bases, with 16 bases left in between. This CDR3 has 13 amino acids. In nucleotides, the CDR3 is TGTGCCAGCTCCCCCCTTGCCGGCAGGGAGCAGTTCTTC. It yields the protein CASSPLAGREQFF.

The CDR3 region is CAITMGQGAREQYF. CDR3 bases: TGTGCCATCACTATGGGACAGGGGGCGCGGGAGCAGTACTTC. The J gene is TRBJ2-7, the V gene TRBV10-3; 12 bases are shared with TRBD1. This CDR3 comprises 14 residues. CDR1 is ENHRY and CDR2 is SYGVKD in the germline V gene. Unmatched junction bases numbered 8, after V lost 7 bases and J lost 7 bases.

This clone appeared a few times. The V gene is TRBV7-2, the J gene TRBJ2-3, with D maybe TRBD1 (5 bases). Germline V gene lookup returns CDR1 SGHTA and CDR2 FQGNSA. V lost 0 bases, J lost 7 bases, and 23 bases lay in between. This CDR3 is built from 18 residues. The CDR3 DNA reads TGTGCCAGCAGCTTAGCGGGTCAGGGTAGGGGCGGTGGAAATACGCAGTATTTT. Encoded protein: CASSLAGQGRGGGNTQYF.

The chain joins TRBV28 to TRBJ1-2; weak D call: TRBD1 (6 bases). The CDR3 sequence is 13 residues long. Germline CDR1 MDHEN, CDR2 SYDVKM. Trimming took off 4 bases at V and 8 bases at J, with 14 bases between the two ends. CDR3 sequence reads: CASSSGTPGGYTF. The CDR3, as DNA: TGTGCCAGCAGTTCCGGGACACCTGGGGGCTACACCTTC.

This clone was detected only a few times. This chain joins TRBV6-5 and TRBJ1-4; 10 positions agree with TRBD1. This CDR3 contains 15 residues. Looked up from germline, CDR1 is MNHEY and CDR2 is SVGAGI. J was trimmed by 6 bases and V by 5 bases; bases with no gene match: 6. CDR3 sequence: CASSTGQGGYEKLFF. The CDR3 coding sequence is TGTGCCAGCAGTACCGGACAGGGGGGTTATGAAAAACTGTTTTTT.